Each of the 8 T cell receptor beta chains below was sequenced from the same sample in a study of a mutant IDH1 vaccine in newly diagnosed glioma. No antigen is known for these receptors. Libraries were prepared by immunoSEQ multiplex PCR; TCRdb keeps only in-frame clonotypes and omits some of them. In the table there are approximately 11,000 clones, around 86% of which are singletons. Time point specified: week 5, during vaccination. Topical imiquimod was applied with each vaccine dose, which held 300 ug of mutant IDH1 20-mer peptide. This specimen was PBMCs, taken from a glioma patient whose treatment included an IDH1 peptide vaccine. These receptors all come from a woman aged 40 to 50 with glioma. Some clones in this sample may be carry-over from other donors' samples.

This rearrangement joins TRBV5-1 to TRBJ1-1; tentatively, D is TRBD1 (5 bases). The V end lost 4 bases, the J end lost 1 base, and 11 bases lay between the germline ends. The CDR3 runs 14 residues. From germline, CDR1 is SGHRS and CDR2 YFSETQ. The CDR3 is CASSVGPRNTEAFF. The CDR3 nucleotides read TGCGCCAGCAGCGTGGGACCACGGAACACTGAAGCTTTCTTT.

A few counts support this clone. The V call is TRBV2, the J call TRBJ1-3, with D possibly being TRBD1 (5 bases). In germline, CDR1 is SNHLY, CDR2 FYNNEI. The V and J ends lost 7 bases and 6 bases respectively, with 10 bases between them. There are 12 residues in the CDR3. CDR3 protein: CASMMDTNTIYF. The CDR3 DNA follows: TGTGCCAGCATGATGGACACAAACACCATATATTTT.

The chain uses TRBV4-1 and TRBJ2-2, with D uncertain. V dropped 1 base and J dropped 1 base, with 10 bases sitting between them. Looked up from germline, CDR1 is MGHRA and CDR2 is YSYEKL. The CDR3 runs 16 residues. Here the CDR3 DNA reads TGCGCCAGCAGCCAAGGGGCTAGACTGAACACCGGGGAGCTGTTTTTT. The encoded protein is CASSQGARLNTGELFF.

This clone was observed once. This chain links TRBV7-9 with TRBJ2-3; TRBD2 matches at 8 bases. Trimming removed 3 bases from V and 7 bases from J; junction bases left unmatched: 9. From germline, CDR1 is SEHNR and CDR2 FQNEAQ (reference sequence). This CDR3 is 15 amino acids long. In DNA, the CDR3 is TGTGCCAGCAGCTTTGGGACTAGGCTGGGCAATACGCAGTATTTT. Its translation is CASSFGTRLGNTQYF.

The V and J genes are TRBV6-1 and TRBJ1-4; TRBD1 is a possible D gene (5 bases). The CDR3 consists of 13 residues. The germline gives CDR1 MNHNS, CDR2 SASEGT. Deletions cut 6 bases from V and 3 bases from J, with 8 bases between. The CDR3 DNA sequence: TGTGCCAGCAGCATAGGGGCTAATGAAAAACTGTTTTTT. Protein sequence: CASSIGANEKLFF.

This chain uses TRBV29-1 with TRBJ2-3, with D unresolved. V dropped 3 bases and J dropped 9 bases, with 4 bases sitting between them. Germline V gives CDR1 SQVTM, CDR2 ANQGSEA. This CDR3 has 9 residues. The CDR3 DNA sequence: TGCAGCGTTGAGGGGACGCAGTATTTT. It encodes CSVEGTQYF.

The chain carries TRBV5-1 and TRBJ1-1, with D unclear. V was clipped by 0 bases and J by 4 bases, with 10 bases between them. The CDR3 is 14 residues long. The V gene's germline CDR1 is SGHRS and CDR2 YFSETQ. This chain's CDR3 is CASSLGGERTEAFF. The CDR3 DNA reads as TGCGCCAGCAGCTTGGGTGGGGAACGCACTGAAGCTTTCTTT.

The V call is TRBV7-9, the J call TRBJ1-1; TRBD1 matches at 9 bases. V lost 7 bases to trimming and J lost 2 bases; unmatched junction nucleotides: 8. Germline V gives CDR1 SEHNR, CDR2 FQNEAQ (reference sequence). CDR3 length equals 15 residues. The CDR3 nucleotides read TGTGCCAGCACCTTTGGGGACAGGGCCAACACTGAAGCTTTCTTT. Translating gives CASTFGDRANTEAFF.